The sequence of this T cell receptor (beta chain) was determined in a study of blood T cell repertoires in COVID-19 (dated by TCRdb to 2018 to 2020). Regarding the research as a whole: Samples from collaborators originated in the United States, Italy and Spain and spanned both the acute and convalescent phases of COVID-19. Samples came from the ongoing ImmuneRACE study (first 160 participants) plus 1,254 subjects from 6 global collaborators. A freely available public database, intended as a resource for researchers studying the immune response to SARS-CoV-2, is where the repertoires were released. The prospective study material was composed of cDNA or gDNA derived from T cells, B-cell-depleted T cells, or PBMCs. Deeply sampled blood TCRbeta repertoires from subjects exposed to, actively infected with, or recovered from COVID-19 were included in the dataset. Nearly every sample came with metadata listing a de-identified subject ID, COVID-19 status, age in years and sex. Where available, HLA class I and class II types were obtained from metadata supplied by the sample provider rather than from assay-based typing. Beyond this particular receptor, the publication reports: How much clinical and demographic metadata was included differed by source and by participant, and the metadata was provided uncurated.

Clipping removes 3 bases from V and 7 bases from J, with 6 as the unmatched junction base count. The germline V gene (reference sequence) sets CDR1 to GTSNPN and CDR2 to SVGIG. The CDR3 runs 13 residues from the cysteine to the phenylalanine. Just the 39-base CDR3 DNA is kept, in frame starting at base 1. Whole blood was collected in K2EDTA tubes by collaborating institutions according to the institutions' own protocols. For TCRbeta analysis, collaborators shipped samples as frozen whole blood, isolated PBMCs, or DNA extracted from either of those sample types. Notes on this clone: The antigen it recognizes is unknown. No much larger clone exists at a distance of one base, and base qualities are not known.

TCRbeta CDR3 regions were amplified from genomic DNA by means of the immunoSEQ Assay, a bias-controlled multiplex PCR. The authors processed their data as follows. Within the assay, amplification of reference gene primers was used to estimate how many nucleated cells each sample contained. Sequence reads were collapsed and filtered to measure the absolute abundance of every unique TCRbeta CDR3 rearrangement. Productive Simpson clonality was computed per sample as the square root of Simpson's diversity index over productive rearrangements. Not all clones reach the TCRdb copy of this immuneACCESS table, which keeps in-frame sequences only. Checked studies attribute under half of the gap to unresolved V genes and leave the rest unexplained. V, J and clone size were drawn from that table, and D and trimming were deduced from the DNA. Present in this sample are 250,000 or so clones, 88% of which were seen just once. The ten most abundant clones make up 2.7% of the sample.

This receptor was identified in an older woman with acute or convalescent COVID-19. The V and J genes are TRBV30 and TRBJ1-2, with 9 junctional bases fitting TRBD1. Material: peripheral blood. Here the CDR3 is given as CAWRGTGSFGYTF. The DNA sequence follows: TGTGCCTGGAGGGGGACAGGGTCGTTTGGCTACACCTTC.